This passage covers 5 T cell receptor beta chains from one sample sequenced in a study of cytotoxic CD8 clonotypes in ibrutinib-treated CLL. Libraries were prepared by immunoSEQ multiplex PCR; TCRdb keeps only in-frame clonotypes and omits some of them. The sample lists some 200,000 clones, approximately 72% seen once, with 13% in the top ten. This specimen consisted of PBMCs, obtained after 24 months of ibrutinib treatment. Source of these receptors: a human donor with chronic lymphocytic leukemia.

The rearrangement joins TRBV5-1 to TRBJ2-7; TRBD2 agrees at 7 bases. Germline V CDR1 and CDR2: SGHRS, YFSETQ. V gave up 4 bases and J gave up 5 bases; unmatched junction bases: 9. The CDR3 is made up of 14 amino acids. The CDR3 here is CASSGGTTVDEQYF. CDR3 in DNA: TGCGCCAGCAGCGGGGGGACTACTGTCGACGAGCAGTACTTC.

Turning to this clone: The same CDR3 can be traced to other DNA sequences in this sample. The V call is TRBV7-9, the J call TRBJ2-1; D not resolved. In germline, CDR1 is SEHNR, CDR2 FQNEAQ (reference sequence). The CDR3 sequence is 11 residues long. V lost 6 bases and J 2 bases, leaving 2 bases between the germline ends. The CDR3 nucleotides are TGTGCCAGCAGTCCCTACAATGAGCAGTTCTTC. It translates to CASSPYNEQFF.

This chain joins TRBV7-8 and TRBJ2-4; a possible D gene is TRBD2 (5 bases). The V end lost 1 base, the J end lost 1 base, and 5 bases lay between the germline ends. The CDR3 is 14 amino acids. Germline loops: CDR1 SGHVS, CDR2 FQNEAQ. The CDR3 DNA is TGTGCCAGCAGCTTAGGAGGGGCCAAAAACATTCAGTACTTC. This codes for CASSLGGAKNIQYF.

The chain carries TRBV5-1 and TRBJ2-7; TRBD1 agrees at 8 bases. V lost 4 bases and J lost 0; bases outside the gene matches: 6. The CDR3 is 15 amino acids. Germline assignment: CDR1 SGHRS and CDR2 YFSETQ. This CDR3 is CASSPGTGFSYEQYF. The CDR3 DNA follows: TGCGCCAGCAGCCCCGGGACAGGATTCTCCTACGAGCAGTACTTC. Looking up the rest from reference TRBV5-1 and TRBJ2-7 gives the full variable domain: KAGVTQTPRYLIKTRGQQVTLSCSPISGHRSVSWYQQTPGQGLQFLFEYFSETQRNKGNFPGRFSGRQFSNSRSEMNVSTLELGDSALYLCASSPGTGFSYEQYFGPGTRLTVT.

The V call is TRBV18, the J call TRBJ1-4, with a tentative D call TRBD1 (5 bases). Germline-derived CDR1 and CDR2 are KGHSH and LQKENI. Between the trimmed V and J ends, which lost 3 bases and 10 bases, there was a span of 21 bases. The CDR3 runs to 16 residues. CDR3: CASSPVKALGHGKLFF. The CDR3 DNA is TGTGCCAGCTCACCCGTAAAGGCCCTCGGACACGGAAAACTGTTTTTT.